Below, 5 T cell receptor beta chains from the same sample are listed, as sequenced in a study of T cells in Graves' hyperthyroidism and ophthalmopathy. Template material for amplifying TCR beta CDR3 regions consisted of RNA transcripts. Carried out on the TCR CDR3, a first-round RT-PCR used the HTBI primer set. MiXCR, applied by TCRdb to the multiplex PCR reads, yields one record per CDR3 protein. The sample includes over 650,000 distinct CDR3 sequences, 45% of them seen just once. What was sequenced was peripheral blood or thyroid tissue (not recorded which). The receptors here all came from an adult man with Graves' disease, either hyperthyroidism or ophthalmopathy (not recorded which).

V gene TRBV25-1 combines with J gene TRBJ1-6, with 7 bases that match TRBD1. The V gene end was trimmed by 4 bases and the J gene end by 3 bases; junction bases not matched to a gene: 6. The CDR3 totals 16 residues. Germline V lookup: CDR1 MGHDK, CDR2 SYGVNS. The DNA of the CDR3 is TGTGCCAGCAGTGCTCTCAGGGACAGCTATAATTCACCCCTCCACTTT. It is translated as CASSALRDSYNSPLHF. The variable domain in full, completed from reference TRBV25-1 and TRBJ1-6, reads EADIYQTPRYLVIGTGKKITLECSQTMGHDKMYWYQQDPGMELHLIHYSYGVNSTEKGDLSSESTVSRIRTEHFPLTLESARPSHTSQYLCASSALRDSYNSPLHFGNGTRLTVT.

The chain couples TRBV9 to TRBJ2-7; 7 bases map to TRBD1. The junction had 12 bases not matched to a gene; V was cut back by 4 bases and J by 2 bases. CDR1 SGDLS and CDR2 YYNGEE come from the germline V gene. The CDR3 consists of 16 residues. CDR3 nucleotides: TGTGCCAGCAGCCAGAAGTCCAGGGGGTCCCCCTACGAGCAGTACTTC. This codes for CASSQKSRGSPYEQYF.

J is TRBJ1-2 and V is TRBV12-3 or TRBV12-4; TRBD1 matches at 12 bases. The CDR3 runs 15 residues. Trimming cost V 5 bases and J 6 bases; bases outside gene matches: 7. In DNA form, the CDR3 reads TGTGCCAGCAGTCGCGGGACAGGGGGCGCACATGGCTACACCTTC. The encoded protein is CASSRGTGGAHGYTF.

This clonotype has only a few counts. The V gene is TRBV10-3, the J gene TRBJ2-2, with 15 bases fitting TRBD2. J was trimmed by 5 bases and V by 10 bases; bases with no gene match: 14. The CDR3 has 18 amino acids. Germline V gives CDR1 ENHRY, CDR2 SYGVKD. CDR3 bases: TGTGCCACACGCCCGGGACTAGCGGGAGGAGTGGGGACCGGGGAGCTGTTTTTT. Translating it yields CATRPGLAGGVGTGELFF.

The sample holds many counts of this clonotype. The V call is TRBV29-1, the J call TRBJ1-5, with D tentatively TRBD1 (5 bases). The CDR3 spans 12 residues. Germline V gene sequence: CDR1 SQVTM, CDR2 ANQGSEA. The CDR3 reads CSVSSRGQPQHF. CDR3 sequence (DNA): TGCAGTGTCTCTTCTAGGGGCCAGCCCCAGCATTTT.